A selection of T cell receptor beta chains follows, all from one sample in a study of cytomegalovirus exposure and HLA in healthy donors. The method was immunoSEQ multiplex PCR; TCRdb's version includes in-frame clones alone and lacks a portion of them. Here the sample spans about 130,000 clones, 80% to 90% being singletons. The sample was PBMCs. Receptors originate from a woman in her 30s in good health and CMV-seropositive. The CDR3 runs from the conserved cysteine through the conserved F or W. Each record gives: CDR3 length, J gene, D gene, V gene, clone size, CDR3 protein, CDR3 DNA. The D gene is left open where the match is weak. Clone size is shown for a subset of rows, as once, few, many or a class of expanded clone.

len: 16
j_gene: TRBJ2-2
d_gene: TRBD2
v_gene: TRBV11-2
abundance: .
CDR3aa: CASSLSGRANTGELFF
CDR3nt: TGTGCCAGCAGCCTGAGCGGGAGGGCGAACACCGGGGAGCTGTTTTTT

len: 13
j_gene: TRBJ2-3
d_gene: .
v_gene: TRBV6-6
abundance: few
CDR3aa: CASSWQGGDTQYF
CDR3nt: TGTGCCAGCAGCTGGCAGGGTGGAGATACGCAGTATTTT

len: 14
j_gene: TRBJ1-1
d_gene: TRBD1
v_gene: TRBV10-1
abundance: .
CDR3aa: CAGPQGAMNTEAFF
CDR3nt: TGCGCCGGACCCCAGGGGGCGATGAACACTGAAGCTTTCTTT

len: 14
j_gene: TRBJ2-7
d_gene: .
v_gene: TRBV7-9
abundance: .
CDR3aa: CASSTQLGGYEQYF
CDR3nt: TGTGCCAGCAGCACCCAATTAGGGGGTTACGAGCAGTACTTC

len: 15
j_gene: TRBJ2-5
d_gene: TRBD2
v_gene: TRBV27
abundance: .
CDR3aa: CASSRSTSSSETQYF
CDR3nt: TGTGCCAGCAGTCGGTCGACTAGCTCGTCGGAGACCCAGTACTTC

len: 14
j_gene: TRBJ2-2
d_gene: .
v_gene: TRBV4-2
abundance: .
CDR3aa: CASSQDSNTGELFF
CDR3nt: TGTGCCAGCAGCCAGGACTCGAACACCGGGGAGCTGTTTTTT

len: 13
j_gene: TRBJ2-3
d_gene: TRBD2
v_gene: TRBV15
abundance: once
CDR3aa: CATSLAGADTQYF
CDR3nt: TGTGCCACCTCCTTAGCGGGAGCAGATACGCAGTATTTT

len: 17
j_gene: TRBJ2-7
d_gene: .
v_gene: TRBV7-9
abundance: .
CDR3aa: CASSLVGRTVPPYEQYF
CDR3nt: TGTGCCAGCAGCTTAGTGGGCCGGACTGTTCCTCCCTACGAGCAGTACTTC

len: 17
j_gene: TRBJ2-7
d_gene: TRBD1
v_gene: TRBV4-1
abundance: .
CDR3aa: CASSQGSRGQGSYEQYF
CDR3nt: TGCGCCAGCAGCCAAGGGTCTCGTGGACAGGGCTCCTACGAGCAGTACTTC

len: 16
j_gene: TRBJ2-5
d_gene: TRBD2
v_gene: TRBV5-4
abundance: .
CDR3aa: CASSSGTSVYQETQYF
CDR3nt: TGTGCCAGCAGCTCCGGGACTAGCGTATACCAAGAGACCCAGTACTTC

len: 14
j_gene: TRBJ2-5
d_gene: .
v_gene: TRBV5-1
abundance: .
CDR3aa: CASSFGGAEETQYF
CDR3nt: TGCGCCAGCAGTTTTGGGGGGGCCGAGGAGACCCAGTACTTC

len: 15
j_gene: TRBJ1-6
d_gene: .
v_gene: TRBV2
abundance: .
CDR3aa: CASAARSSYNSPLHF
CDR3nt: TGTGCCAGCGCCGCTCGCAGCTCCTATAATTCACCCCTCCACTTT

len: 17
j_gene: TRBJ1-2
d_gene: TRBD1
v_gene: TRBV5-6
abundance: .
CDR3aa: CASSFKVWDRVDYGYTF
CDR3nt: TGTGCCAGCAGCTTTAAGGTTTGGGACAGGGTGGACTATGGCTACACCTTC

len: 13
j_gene: TRBJ2-7
d_gene: .
v_gene: TRBV29-1
abundance: .
CDR3aa: CSVETGLGHEQYF
CDR3nt: TGCAGCGTTGAAACAGGGTTGGGGCACGAGCAGTACTTC

len: 16
j_gene: TRBJ2-5
d_gene: TRBD2
v_gene: TRBV9
abundance: .
CDR3aa: CASSPSLAGGPETQYF
CDR3nt: TGTGCCAGCAGCCCGAGTCTAGCGGGAGGGCCAGAGACCCAGTACTTC

len: 11
j_gene: TRBJ2-5
d_gene: .
v_gene: TRBV5-1
abundance: once
CDR3aa: CASSFGETQYF
CDR3nt: TGCGCCAGCAGCTTCGGAGAGACCCAGTACTTC

len: 14
j_gene: TRBJ2-7
d_gene: TRBD2
v_gene: TRBV9
abundance: .
CDR3aa: CASGPQAGVYEQYF
CDR3nt: TGTGCCAGCGGCCCCCAAGCGGGAGTCTACGAGCAGTACTTC

len: 16
j_gene: TRBJ1-2
d_gene: TRBD1
v_gene: TRBV5-6
abundance: .
CDR3aa: CASSTGPPGQVHGYTF
CDR3nt: TGTGCCAGCAGCACAGGCCCCCCGGGACAGGTTCACGGCTACACCTTC

len: 13
j_gene: TRBJ2-1
d_gene: TRBD2
v_gene: TRBV6-5
abundance: .
CDR3aa: CASRDYTYNEQFF
CDR3nt: TGTGCCAGCCGGGACTATACATACAATGAGCAGTTCTTC

len: 14
j_gene: TRBJ2-2
d_gene: .
v_gene: TRBV6-1
abundance: .
CDR3aa: CASSERGNTGELFF
CDR3nt: TGTGCCAGCAGTGAACGCGGGAACACCGGGGAGCTGTTTTTT

len: 15
j_gene: TRBJ1-4
d_gene: .
v_gene: TRBV5-1
abundance: once
CDR3aa: CASKTEPTTNEKLFF
CDR3nt: TGCGCCAGCAAGACGGAGCCTACAACTAATGAAAAACTGTTTTTT

len: 14
j_gene: TRBJ1-4
d_gene: TRBD1
v_gene: TRBV15
abundance: .
CDR3aa: CATRDRGRNEKLFF
CDR3nt: TGTGCCACCCGAGACAGGGGCCGTAATGAAAAACTGTTTTTT

len: 15
j_gene: TRBJ1-2
d_gene: TRBD1
v_gene: TRBV28
abundance: .
CDR3aa: CASSSIDRGHYGYTF
CDR3nt: TGTGCCAGCAGTTCGATTGACAGGGGGCACTATGGCTACACCTTC

len: 17
j_gene: TRBJ2-2
d_gene: TRBD2
v_gene: TRBV5-1
abundance: .
CDR3aa: CASSFGPSGMGDGELFF
CDR3nt: TGCGCCAGCAGCTTTGGTCCTAGCGGGATGGGTGACGGGGAGCTGTTTTTT

len: 11
j_gene: TRBJ1-2
d_gene: TRBD1
v_gene: TRBV28
abundance: .
CDR3aa: CASRQGIGYTF
CDR3nt: TGTGCCAGCAGACAGGGGATTGGCTACACCTTC

len: 14
j_gene: TRBJ2-2
d_gene: .
v_gene: TRBV5-1
abundance: .
CDR3aa: CASSSGAVTGELFF
CDR3nt: TGCGCCAGCAGCTCTGGGGCGGTCACCGGGGAGCTGTTTTTT

len: 15
j_gene: TRBJ2-2
d_gene: .
v_gene: TRBV10-1
abundance: .
CDR3aa: CASSESTTNTGELFF
CDR3nt: TGCGCCAGCAGTGAGTCGACTACGAACACCGGGGAGCTGTTTTTT

len: 14
j_gene: TRBJ2-2
d_gene: .
v_gene: TRBV21-1
abundance: .
CDR3aa: CASSVGGDGGELFF
CDR3nt: TGTGCCAGCAGCGTCGGGGGGGACGGCGGGGAGCTGTTTTTT

len: 15
j_gene: TRBJ2-7
d_gene: TRBD2
v_gene: TRBV5-1
abundance: once
CDR3aa: CASSLYSGDSYEQYF
CDR3nt: TGCGCCAGCAGCTTGTATAGCGGGGACTCCTACGAGCAGTACTTC

len: 16
j_gene: TRBJ2-7
d_gene: TRBD1
v_gene: TRBV27
abundance: .
CDR3aa: CASSQKRTGFSYEQYF
CDR3nt: TGTGCCAGCAGTCAAAAGCGGACAGGGTTCTCCTACGAGCAGTACTTC

len: 12
j_gene: TRBJ2-3
d_gene: .
v_gene: TRBV30
abundance: .
CDR3aa: CAWPGCTDTQYF
CDR3nt: TGTGCCTGGCCCGGGTGCACAGATACGCAGTATTTT

len: 16
j_gene: TRBJ2-6
d_gene: TRBD1
v_gene: TRBV5-1
abundance: .
CDR3aa: CASSSTGPSGANVLTF
CDR3nt: TGCGCCAGCAGTTCGACAGGGCCCTCTGGGGCCAACGTCCTGACTTTC

len: 16
j_gene: TRBJ2-7
d_gene: TRBD2
v_gene: TRBV5-4
abundance: .
CDR3aa: CASSTGLAGVGDEQYF
CDR3nt: TGTGCCAGCAGCACCGGACTAGCGGGAGTAGGAGACGAGCAGTACTTC

len: 15
j_gene: TRBJ1-4
d_gene: TRBD1
v_gene: TRBV2
abundance: .
CDR3aa: CASIGTGQMGEKLFF
CDR3nt: TGTGCCAGCATTGGGACAGGGCAAATGGGTGAAAAACTGTTTTTT

len: 16
j_gene: TRBJ2-4
d_gene: .
v_gene: TRBV19
abundance: .
CDR3aa: CASNIRGGLAKNIQYF
CDR3nt: TGTGCCAGTAATATAAGGGGGGGTCTAGCCAAAAACATTCAGTACTTC

len: 14
j_gene: TRBJ2-7
d_gene: TRBD1
v_gene: TRBV6-5
abundance: .
CDR3aa: CASSPGTGGDEQYF
CDR3nt: TGTGCCAGCAGTCCCGGGACAGGGGGGGACGAGCAGTACTTC

len: 21
j_gene: TRBJ1-2
d_gene: .
v_gene: TRBV19
abundance: .
CDR3aa: CASSINPLKTLLQAANYGYTF
CDR3nt: TGTGCCAGTAGTATAAATCCACTCAAGACCTTGCTCCAAGCGGCTAACTATGGCTACACCTTC